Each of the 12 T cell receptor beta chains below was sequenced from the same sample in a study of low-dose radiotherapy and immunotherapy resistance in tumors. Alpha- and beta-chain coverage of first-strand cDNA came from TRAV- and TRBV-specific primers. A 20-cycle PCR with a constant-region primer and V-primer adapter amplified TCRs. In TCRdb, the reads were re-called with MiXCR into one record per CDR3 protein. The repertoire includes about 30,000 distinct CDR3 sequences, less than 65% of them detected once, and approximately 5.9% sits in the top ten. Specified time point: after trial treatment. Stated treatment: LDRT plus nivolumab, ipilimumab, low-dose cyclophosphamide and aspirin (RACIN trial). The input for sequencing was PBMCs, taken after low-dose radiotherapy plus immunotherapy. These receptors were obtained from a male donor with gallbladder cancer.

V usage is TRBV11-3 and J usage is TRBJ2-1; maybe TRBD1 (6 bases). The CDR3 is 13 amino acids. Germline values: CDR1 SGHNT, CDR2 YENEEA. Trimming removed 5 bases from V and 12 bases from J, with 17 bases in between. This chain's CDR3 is CASSAKSGTSQFF. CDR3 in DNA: TGTGCCAGCAGCGCGAAGTCCGGGACATCGCAGTTCTTC.

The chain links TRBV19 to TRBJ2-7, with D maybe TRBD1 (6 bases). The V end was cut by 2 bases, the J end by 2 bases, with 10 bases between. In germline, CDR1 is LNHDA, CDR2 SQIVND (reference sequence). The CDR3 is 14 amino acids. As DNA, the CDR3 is TGTGCCAGTAGTATAACGGACAGACCCTACGAGCAGTACTTC. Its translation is CASSITDRPYEQYF. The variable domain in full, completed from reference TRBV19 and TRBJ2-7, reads DGGITQSPKYLFRKEGQNVTLSCEQNLNHDAMYWYRQDPGQGLRLIYYSQIVNDFQKGDIAEGYSVSREKKESFPLTVTSAQKNPTAFYLCASSITDRPYEQYFGPGTRLTVT.

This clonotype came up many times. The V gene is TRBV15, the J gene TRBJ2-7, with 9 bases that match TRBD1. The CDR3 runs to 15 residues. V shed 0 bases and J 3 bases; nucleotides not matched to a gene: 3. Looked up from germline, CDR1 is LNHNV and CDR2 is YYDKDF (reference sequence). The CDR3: CATSRDRGQGYEQYF. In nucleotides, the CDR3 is TGTGCCACCAGCAGAGATCGGGGACAGGGCTACGAGCAGTACTTC.

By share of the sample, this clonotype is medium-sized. The CDR3 loop is CASSDSLGSTDTQYF. The CDR3 region has the DNA TGTGCCAGCAGCGACAGCTTGGGGAGCACAGATACGCAGTATTTT. V gene TRBV6-2 or TRBV6-3 combines with J gene TRBJ2-3, with D maybe TRBD1 (5 bases). The CDR3 runs to 15 residues. Trimming removed 6 bases at V and 0 bases at J, with 13 bases between. CDR1 MNHEY and CDR2 SVGEGT come from the germline V gene.

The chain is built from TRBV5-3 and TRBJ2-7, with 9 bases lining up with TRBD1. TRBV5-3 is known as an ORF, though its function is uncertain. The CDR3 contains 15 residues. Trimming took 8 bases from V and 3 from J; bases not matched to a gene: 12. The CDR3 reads CASSPGGQGYYEQYF. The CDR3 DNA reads TGTGCCAGCAGCCCGGGGGGACAGGGATACTACGAGCAGTACTTC.

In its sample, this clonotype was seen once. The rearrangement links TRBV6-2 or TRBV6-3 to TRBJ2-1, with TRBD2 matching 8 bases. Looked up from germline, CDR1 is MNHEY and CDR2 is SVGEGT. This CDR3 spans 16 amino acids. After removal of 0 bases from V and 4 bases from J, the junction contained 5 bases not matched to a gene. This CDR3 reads CASSYSGGRIYNEQFF. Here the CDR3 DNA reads TGTGCCAGCAGTTACTCGGGCGGGAGGATATACAATGAGCAGTTCTTC.

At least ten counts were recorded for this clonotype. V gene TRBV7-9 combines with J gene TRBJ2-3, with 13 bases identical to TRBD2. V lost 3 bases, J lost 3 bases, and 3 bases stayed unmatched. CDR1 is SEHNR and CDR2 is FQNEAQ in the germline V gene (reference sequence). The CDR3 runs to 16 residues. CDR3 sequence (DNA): TGTGCCAGCAGCTTCCCGACTAGCGGGGGGACAGATACGCAGTATTTT. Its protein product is CASSFPTSGGTDTQYF.

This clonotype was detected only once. The CDR3 here is CASSLPLRQAGNTIYF. The CDR3 coding sequence is TGTGCCAGCAGTTTGCCCCTGCGACAAGCTGGAAACACCATATATTTT. V and J are TRBV28 and TRBJ1-3, with unresolved D. CDR1 and CDR2 from the germline V gene are MDHEN and SYDVKM. This CDR3 has 16 amino acids. Trimming removed 3 bases at V and 2 bases at J, with 14 bases between.

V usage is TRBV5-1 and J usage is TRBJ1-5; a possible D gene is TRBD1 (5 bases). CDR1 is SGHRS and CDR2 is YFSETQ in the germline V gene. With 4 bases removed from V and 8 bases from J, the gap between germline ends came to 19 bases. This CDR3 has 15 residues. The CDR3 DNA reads TGCGCCAGCAGCCCGGGGCCCGAGAGGGCCAAGCCCCAGCATTTT. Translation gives CASSPGPERAKPQHF. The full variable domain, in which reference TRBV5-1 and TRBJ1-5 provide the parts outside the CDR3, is KAGVTQTPRYLIKTRGQQVTLSCSPISGHRSVSWYQQTPGQGLQFLFEYFSETQRNKGNFPGRFSGRQFSNSRSEMNVSTLELGDSALYLCASSPGPERAKPQHFGDGTRLSIL.

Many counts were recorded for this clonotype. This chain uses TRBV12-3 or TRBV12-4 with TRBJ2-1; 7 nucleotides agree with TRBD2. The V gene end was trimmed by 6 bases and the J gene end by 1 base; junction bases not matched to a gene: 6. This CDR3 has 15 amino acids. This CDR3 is CASSTGTTSYNEQFF. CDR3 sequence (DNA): TGTGCCAGCAGCACCGGGACTACTTCCTACAATGAGCAGTTCTTC.

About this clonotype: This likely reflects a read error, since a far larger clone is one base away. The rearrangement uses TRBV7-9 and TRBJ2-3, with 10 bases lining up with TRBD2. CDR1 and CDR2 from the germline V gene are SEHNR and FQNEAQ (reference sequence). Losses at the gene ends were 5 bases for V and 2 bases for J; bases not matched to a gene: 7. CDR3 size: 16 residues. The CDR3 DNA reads TGTGCCAGCAGCCCCGGACTAGCGGAGTACACAGATACGCAGTATTTT. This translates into CASSPGLAEYTDTQYF.

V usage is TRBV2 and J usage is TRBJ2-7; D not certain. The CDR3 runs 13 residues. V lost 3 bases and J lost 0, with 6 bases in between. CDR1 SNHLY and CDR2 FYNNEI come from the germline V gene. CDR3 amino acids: CASSEVHSYEQYF. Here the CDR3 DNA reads TGTGCCAGCAGTGAGGTACACTCCTACGAGCAGTACTTC.